The entry below describes one T cell receptor beta chain. This record belongs to a study of cytomegalovirus exposure and HLA in healthy donors. The CDR3 has 12 amino acids. Germline loops: CDR1 ENHRY, CDR2 SYGVKD. V lost 4 bases to trimming and J lost 8 bases, with 11 bases between them. TCRdb's table, derived via immunoSEQ multiplex PCR, lists solely in-frame clones and lacks some. Among fewer than 250,000 clones listed, around four fifths were seen once. Sequenced material: PBMCs. The rearrangement joins TRBV10-3 to TRBJ1-2, with unresolved D. The origin of this receptor is a young woman in good health and CMV-seronegative. The chain's CDR3 is CAISGPDGGYTF. CDR3 in DNA: TGTGCCATCAGTGGGCCAGATGGGGGCTACACCTTC.